This TCR beta chain originates from a study of cytomegalovirus exposure and HLA in healthy donors. Points from the study as a whole: In the analysis, some V segments, TRBV6-2 and TRBV6-3 included, were excluded as indistinguishable.

A multiplex PCR was run with 60 Vbeta primers and 13 Jbeta primers. TCRdb's table, derived via immunoSEQ multiplex PCR, lists solely in-frame clones and lacks some. Among 99,000 or so clones, around 9.1% were seen once, and the ten largest hold 5% to 6.5%. This clone was recorded a few times. Antigen unknown. This specimen includes other DNA sequences encoding the same CDR3. The length of the CDR3 is 15 residues. Germline CDR1 reads SGHRS; CDR2 reads YFSETQ. V trimming: 4 bases; J trimming: 4 bases; junction bases outside the gene matches: 8. V and J are TRBV5-1 and TRBJ2-1; TRBD1 matches 7 bases. Sequencing was carried out using PBMCs. This TCR derives from a man aged 40-50 years in good health and CMV-seropositive. This CDR3 reads CASSPGTADYNEQFF. The CDR3 DNA reads TGCGCCAGCAGCCCCGGGACAGCCGATTACAATGAGCAGTTCTTC.